A few counts support the clone carrying this T cell receptor (beta chain). Its cognate antigen is unknown. This entry belongs to a study of tumor-infiltrating lymphocytes in primary liver carcinoma. Study outcomes and limitations: Appearing in all five tumor regions was true of only about 7-25% of top clones.

Starting material for RNA and DNA co-extraction consisted of about 17-30 mg of unsorted bulk tissue. Each tumor had five separate regions sampled. The CDR3 totals 16 residues. Germline assignment: CDR1 SGHDT and CDR2 YYEEEE. Trimming at V came to 1 base and at J to 7 bases, leaving 6 bases not matched to a gene. Priming with a constant-region primer yielded TCR beta cDNA from about 480 ng total RNA. Three rounds of nested multiplex PCR with slightly modified ARM-PCR produced TCR beta libraries. With TRBV1-TRBV30 forward primers and a C-beta reverse primer, the first two PCR rounds were run for 10 cycles each. TCRdb re-analysed the multiplex PCR reads in MiXCR, keeping a single row per CDR3 protein. The sample lists approximately 110,000 distinct CDR3 sequences, around two thirds occurring once.

What was sequenced was liver tumor tissue from sampling region 1. Documented subset: tumor region T1, superior pole. This TCR derives from an older woman with primary liver carcinoma and hepatitis B virus infection. J is TRBJ2-7 and V is TRBV5-6; TRBD2 agrees at 15 bases. CDR3 coding DNA: TGTGCCAGCAGCTTGTACGGACTAGCGGGAGGGAGGGAGCAGTACTTC. The encoded protein is CASSLYGLAGGREQYF. The full variable domain, its missing parts supplied by reference TRBV5-6 and TRBJ2-7, is DAGVTQSPTHLIKTRGQQVTLRCSPKSGHDTVSWYQQALGQGPQFIFQYYEEEERQRGNFPDRFSGHQFPNYSSELNVNALLLGDSALYLCASSLYGLAGGREQYFGPGTRLTVT.